This T cell receptor beta chain was obtained from a study of blood T cell repertoires in COVID-19. Background on the study: Italy, Spain and the United States were the sources of the convalescent and acute COVID-19 samples.

The CDR3 is 13 amino acids. CDR1 MDHEN and CDR2 SYDVKM come from the germline V gene. V lost 8 bases and J lost 3; bases outside the gene matches: 5. Data came from immunoSEQ multiplex PCR; TCRdb stores just in-frame clones and leaves some out. The sample lists 150,000 or so clones; about 90% were seen once. Specimen: peripheral blood. The chain joins TRBV28 to TRBJ2-5; 8 nucleotides align to TRBD1. The sequence derives from a man in his fifties or sixties with acute or convalescent COVID-19. The CDR3 region is CASGPTGEETQYF. CDR3 coding DNA: TGTGCCAGCGGGCCGACAGGGGAAGAGACCCAGTACTTC.